A selection of T cell receptor beta chains follows, all from one sample in a study of cytomegalovirus exposure and HLA in healthy donors. Repertoires were generated with immunoSEQ multiplex PCR, while TCRdb's copy carries only in-frame clones and drops some. The top ten hold about 1.7% of the sample, which has 110,000 to 150,000 clones, 85% to 95% seen once. The material sequenced was PBMCs. Receptors originate from a man aged 18 to 29 in good health and CMV-seropositive. Each CDR3 is given with its conserved first and last residue. D genes are given only for firm matches. Part of the rows lack a size; the others show once, few, many or a class for expanded clones.

>-|-|TRBJ1-5|TRBV30
TGTGCCTGGAACGGGGGGGGCGGCAATCAGCCCCAGCATTTT
CAWNGGGGNQPQHF
>TRBD2|-|TRBJ2-7|TRBV5-1
TGCGCCAGCAGCTTCACTAGCGGGAGTTCCTACGAGCAGTACTTC
CASSFTSGSSYEQYF
>TRBD1|-|TRBJ2-5|TRBV5-4
TGTGCCAGCAGCTTCCGGACAGGGGTGGGAGAGACCCAGTACTTC
CASSFRTGVGETQYF
>TRBD1|-|TRBJ1-2|TRBV5-1
TGCGCCAGCAGCAGAGGACAGGGGGCTGGGGATGGCTACACCTTC
CASSRGQGAGDGYTF
>TRBD2|-|TRBJ2-7|TRBV2
TGTGCCAGCAGTGAACTGGCGGGAGGGCCGACTGATTACGAGCAGTACTTC
CASSELAGGPTDYEQYF
>TRBD2|-|TRBJ2-3|TRBV5-1
TGCGCCAGCAGCTTGGACGTATCTAGCGGGAGAGATACGCAGTATTTT
CASSLDVSSGRDTQYF
>-|-|TRBJ2-3|TRBV18
TGTGCCAGCTCACCAGAGATGGACAGCAGCACAGATACGCAGTATTTT
CASSPEMDSSTDTQYF
>-|once|TRBJ1-1|TRBV4-2
TGTGCCAGCAGCCAGGAGACCCCCACTGAAGCTTTCTTT
CASSQETPTEAFF
>TRBD1|-|TRBJ2-2|TRBV9
TGTGCCAGCAGCGCCAGGGGGATGGTTACCGGGGAGCTGTTTTTT
CASSARGMVTGELFF
>-|-|TRBJ2-3|TRBV5-1
TGCGCCAGCAGCTTGGGGCCAGCAGATACGCAGTATTTT
CASSLGPADTQYF
>TRBD1|-|TRBJ2-7|TRBV5-1
TGCGCCAGCAGCCTTCCCAGACAGGGCCCCTTCTCCTACGAGCAGTACTTC
CASSLPRQGPFSYEQYF
>TRBD1|-|TRBJ1-2|TRBV28
TGTGCCAGCGTTACAGGGGGATGGAGCTATGGCTACACCTTC
CASVTGGWSYGYTF
>-|-|TRBJ1-5|TRBV28
TGTGCCAGCAGTTTGAGGGAGGTAGGCAATCAGCCCCAGCATTTT
CASSLREVGNQPQHF
>-|-|TRBJ2-3|TRBV18
TGTGCCAGCTCACGTTCAAGCGGGAGCACAGATACGCAGTATTTT
CASSRSSGSTDTQYF
>TRBD1|-|TRBJ2-6|TRBV29-1
TGCAGCGTTGTTGACAGGGCTGGGGCCAACGTCCTGACTTTC
CSVVDRAGANVLTF
>TRBD1|-|TRBJ1-1|TRBV6-5
TGTGCCAGCAGTTCTTGGGACAGCCTGAACACTGAAGCTTTCTTT
CASSSWDSLNTEAFF
>TRBD1|-|TRBJ2-7|TRBV2
TGTGCCAGCAGCGGACAGGCCGACGAGCAGTACTTC
CASSGQADEQYF
>TRBD2|-|TRBJ2-7|TRBV27
TGTGCCAGCAGTCCGGGAGGGGGTACAAGGGATGAGCAGTACTTC
CASSPGGGTRDEQYF
>-|-|TRBJ1-1|TRBV19
TGTGCCAGTAGGCCCGGGGGGAAAAGGATCACTGAAGCTTTCTTT
CASRPGGKRITEAFF
>-|few|TRBJ2-7|TRBV27
TGTGCCAGCAGTTTATCGCTACTTTCCTACGAGCAGTACTTC
CASSLSLLSYEQYF
>-|-|TRBJ2-5|TRBV27
TGTGCCAGCAGCCGAATCGGGTTCCAAGAGACCCAGTACTTC
CASSRIGFQETQYF
>TRBD1|-|TRBJ2-6|TRBV11-3
TGTGCCAGCAGCCGACAGGGGTCCGGGGCCAACGTCCTGACTTTC
CASSRQGSGANVLTF
>TRBD2|-|TRBJ2-1|TRBV2
TGTGCCAGCAGGACGGGGTTAGCGGGAGTATACAATGAGCAGTTCTTC
CASRTGLAGVYNEQFF
>-|few|TRBJ2-7|TRBV11-1
TGTGCCAGCAGCTTAGCGTTAGAAGGGGTCGGCTACGAGCAGTACTTC
CASSLALEGVGYEQYF
>TRBD2|-|TRBJ2-7|TRBV11-2
TGTGCCAGCAGCTCCCCTAACACCGGGACTAGGAACGAGCAGTACTTC
CASSSPNTGTRNEQYF
>TRBD1|-|TRBJ2-3|TRBV28
TGTGCCAGCAGTTTAGTAGTCCGGGACAGAATTACAGATACGCAGTATTTT
CASSLVVRDRITDTQYF
>-|-|TRBJ1-2|TRBV11-2
TGTGCCAGCAGCTTAACAATGGACTATGGCTACACCTTC
CASSLTMDYGYTF
>TRBD1|-|TRBJ2-7|TRBV30
TGTGCCTGGAGTGTCCCGGGACAGGGAGAGCAGTACTTC
CAWSVPGQGEQYF
>TRBD2|-|TRBJ2-1|TRBV4-1
TGCGCCAGCAGCCAAGGACTAGCGAGGTCCTACAATGAGCAGTTCTTC
CASSQGLARSYNEQFF
>TRBD1|-|TRBJ1-3|TRBV13
TGTGCCAGCAGTTACCGGGGGACAGGGTTTAACACCATATATTTT
CASSYRGTGFNTIYF
>TRBD2|-|TRBJ2-7|TRBV28
TGTGCCAGCAGTTACCCCGGGTGGGGAGCGGGAGGGTCCTACGAGCAGTACTTC
CASSYPGWGAGGSYEQYF
>-|-|TRBJ1-1|TRBV4-1
TGCGCCAGCAGCATCGGGGGGGGGAACACTGAAGCTTTCTTT
CASSIGGGNTEAFF
>TRBD2|once|TRBJ2-7|TRBV4-1
TGCGCCAGCAGCCTGGGACTAGCGGGAGTTCTCGAGCAGTACTTC
CASSLGLAGVLEQYF
>TRBD2|-|TRBJ2-5|TRBV27
TGTGCCAGCAGTTCCGGACTAGCGGGAGTTTTGAGGGAAGAGACCCAGTACTTC
CASSSGLAGVLREETQYF
>-|-|TRBJ1-2|TRBV27
TGTGCCAGCAGTCCCCTAGGGGGAGGCTACACCTTC
CASSPLGGGYTF
>TRBD2|-|TRBJ2-1|TRBV6-4
TGTGCCAGCAACCCCGGGACTAGAAGGAATGAGCAGTTCTTC
CASNPGTRRNEQFF
>TRBD1|-|TRBJ1-1|TRBV28
TGTGCCAGCAGTTACTTAAGCACAGGGGGTATCACTGAAGCTTTCTTT
CASSYLSTGGITEAFF
>-|-|TRBJ2-5|TRBV4-1
TGCGCCAGCAGCCCCGGGAAGGCGGACGAAGAGACCCAGTACTTC
CASSPGKADEETQYF
>-|-|TRBJ2-1|TRBV2
TGTGCCAGCGCCCAAAACCCCAGCGCCGGGGGAGCCCATGAGCAGTTCTTC
CASAQNPSAGGAHEQFF
>-|-|TRBJ1-4|TRBV6-6
TGTGCCAGCAGTTACTCGATGGAGGGGAGAATTTTT
CASSYSMEGRIF
>TRBD2|-|TRBJ2-3|TRBV7-9
TGTGCCAGCAGCTCAACATCTAGCGGGAGGATCACAGATACGCAGTATTTT
CASSSTSSGRITDTQYF
>-|-|TRBJ2-7|TRBV30
TGTGCCTGGACCCCAGGGTCTGGCTACGAGCAGTACTTC
CAWTPGSGYEQYF
>TRBD1|-|TRBJ1-4|TRBV28
TGTGCCAGCAGTTTTTTGGGACAGGGGGCTATTTTCGATGAAAAACTGTTTTTT
CASSFLGQGAIFDEKLFF
>TRBD2|-|TRBJ2-7|TRBV4-1
TGCGCCAGCAGCCAAGGACTAGCGGTGTCCTACGAGCAGTACTTC
CASSQGLAVSYEQYF
>-|-|TRBJ2-7|TRBV6-5
TGTGCCAGCAGTTACTCCGGCGGTTCCTACGAGCAGTACTTC
CASSYSGGSYEQYF
>-|-|TRBJ2-7|TRBV2
TGTGCCAGCAGTGCAACGGGCAGGGGAAGCTCCTACGAGCAGTACTTC
CASSATGRGSSYEQYF
>-|-|TRBJ1-1|TRBV11-2
TGTGCCAGCAGCCCCAGTTATGGGTCAGGTAACACTGAAGCTTTCTTT
CASSPSYGSGNTEAFF
>TRBD1|-|TRBJ2-3|TRBV19
TGTGCCAGTAGCGAGACAGGGTCAGCTACGCAGTATTTT
CASSETGSATQYF
>TRBD2|-|TRBJ2-1|TRBV5-6
TGTGCCAGCAGCTGGAAGACTAGCGGGAGGGCTGAGCAGTTCTTC
CASSWKTSGRAEQFF
>-|-|TRBJ1-6|TRBV6-1
TGTGCCAGCAGTAGGAGACAGGCTCGCAATTCACCCCTCCACTTT
CASSRRQARNSPLHF
>TRBD2|-|TRBJ2-5|TRBV7-2
TGTGCCAGCAGTTCCTCCGGGACTAGACAAGAGACCCAGTACTTC
CASSSSGTRQETQYF
>-|-|TRBJ1-1|TRBV30
TGTGCCTGGAGAAGAAGCTCGGTATTCACTGAAGCTTTCTTT
CAWRRSSVFTEAFF
>-|-|TRBJ2-1|TRBV14
TGTGCCAGCAGCCTTAAAAGAGGCGGGGTAGTCAATGAGCAGTTCTTC
CASSLKRGGVVNEQFF
>TRBD2|-|TRBJ2-5|TRBV5-1
TGCGCCAGCAGCGGCGGTAGCGGGGCCCAAGAGACCCAGTACTTC
CASSGGSGAQETQYF
>TRBD1|-|TRBJ1-4|TRBV6-1
TGTGCCAGCAGACAGGGGGCAACTAATGAAAAACTGTTTTTT
CASRQGATNEKLFF
>-|-|TRBJ2-7|TRBV25-1
TGTGCCAGCAGTGAATATCACTGGGAGCAGTACTTC
CASSEYHWEQYF
>-|-|TRBJ2-3|TRBV11-2
TGTGCCAGCAGCTTAGAACCGGGAACGCAGTATTTT
CASSLEPGTQYF
>-|once|TRBJ1-4|TRBV19
TGTGCCAGCCTACCCGGGGGGGGAGATGAAAAACTGTTTTTT
CASLPGGGDEKLFF
>-|-|TRBJ1-3|TRBV5-6
TGTGCCAGCAGCTTGACAGGTCCTTTATCTGGAAACACCATATATTTT
CASSLTGPLSGNTIYF
>-|-|TRBJ2-7|TRBV28
TGTGCCAGCAGTTTTCGGGGAGTCTCCTACGAGCAGTACTTC
CASSFRGVSYEQYF